The sequence of this T cell receptor beta chain was determined in a study of blood T cell repertoires in COVID-19. Method: immunoSEQ multiplex PCR; TCRdb's copy keeps in-frame clones and lacks some. The sample gives roughly 100,000 clones, around 88% of which show up once; roughly 20% is in the top ten. CDR1 LNHDA and CDR2 SQIVND come from the germline V gene (reference sequence). The CDR3 extends over 12 amino acids. Trimming left V 2 bases short and J 10 bases short, with 10 bases between. The source of this sequence is a woman aged 80 or over with acute or convalescent COVID-19. The chain is built from TRBV19 and TRBJ2-3, with a possible D match to TRBD1 (6 bases). The sequenced material came from peripheral blood. The CDR3 reads CASSIYGGPQYF. CDR3 bases: TGTGCCAGTAGTATATATGGGGGCCCGCAGTATTTT.